The entry below describes one T cell receptor beta chain. CDR3 length: 14 amino acids. V lost 4 bases and J lost 3, with 11 bases in between. CDR1 is LGHDT and CDR2 is YNNKEL in the germline V gene (reference sequence). Tregs were sorted as CD4+CD25+CD127-/low cells. TCRdb reprocessed the 5' RACE reads via MiXCR and lists one record per CDR3 protein. This table holds under 45,000 distinct CDR3 sequences, 20% to 25% found once. Material for sequencing was Tregs sorted from blood. The chain links TRBV3-1 to TRBJ2-3, with a weak D call TRBD2 (5 bases). The sequence derives from a female donor with breast cancer. CDR3 sequence: CASSRTGRTDTQYF. CDR3 DNA sequence: TGTGCCAGCAGCCGTACGGGGAGAACAGATACGCAGTATTTT.